This T cell receptor beta chain is from a study of T cell responses to AZD1222 COVID-19 vaccine. The wider study: Pooling covered second doses at about 4 or about 12 weeks.

Study observations and caveats: Just six or seven AZD1222 recipients tested seropositive at baseline. Among spike-specific TCRs, nearly half reportedly target unmutated variant regions. An increase in Spike-specific TCR breadth and depth was observed after two AZD1222 doses.

The CDR3 runs to 15 residues. Trimming removed 1 base at V and 3 bases at J, with 13 bases between. The germline V gene encodes CDR1 SGHVS and CDR2 FNYEAQ. Comments on this clone: The antigen is unknown.

The repertoire was sequenced with immunoSEQ multiplex PCR; TCRdb's copy has only in-frame clones and lacks some. The profile shows about 160,000 clones, around nine tenths of them singletons. The source material was peripheral blood, sampled on day 0 of AZD1222 vaccination. This chain connects TRBV7-6 to TRBJ2-7, with a tentative D call TRBD1 (5 bases). The clonotype was recovered from an adult in good health. The CDR3 reads CASSLEWGPNYEQYF. The CDR3 coding sequence is TGTGCCAGCAGCTTAGAGTGGGGCCCCAACTACGAGCAGTACTTC.